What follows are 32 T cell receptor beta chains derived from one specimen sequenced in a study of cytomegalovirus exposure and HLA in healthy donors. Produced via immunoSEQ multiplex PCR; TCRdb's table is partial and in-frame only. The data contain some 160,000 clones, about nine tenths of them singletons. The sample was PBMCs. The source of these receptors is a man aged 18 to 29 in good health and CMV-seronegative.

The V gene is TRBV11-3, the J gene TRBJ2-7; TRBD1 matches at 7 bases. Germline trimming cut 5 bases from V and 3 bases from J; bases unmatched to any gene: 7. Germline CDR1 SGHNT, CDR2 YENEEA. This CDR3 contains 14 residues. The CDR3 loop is CASSRQGPHYEQYV. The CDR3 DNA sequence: TGTGCCAGCAGCCGACAGGGCCCTCACTACGAGCAGTACGTC.

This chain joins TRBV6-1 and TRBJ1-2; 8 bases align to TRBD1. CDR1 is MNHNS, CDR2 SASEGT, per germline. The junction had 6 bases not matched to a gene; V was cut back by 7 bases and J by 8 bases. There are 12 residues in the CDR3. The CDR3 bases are TGTGCCAGCATCCCAGGGGGCGGAGGCTACACCTTC. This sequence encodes CASIPGGGGYTF.

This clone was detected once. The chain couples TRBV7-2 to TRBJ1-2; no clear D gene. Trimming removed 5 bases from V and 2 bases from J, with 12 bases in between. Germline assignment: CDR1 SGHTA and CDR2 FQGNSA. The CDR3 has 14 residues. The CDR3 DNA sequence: TGTGCCAGCAGCCACTACGAGGCAAACTATGGCTACACCTTC. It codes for CASSHYEANYGYTF.

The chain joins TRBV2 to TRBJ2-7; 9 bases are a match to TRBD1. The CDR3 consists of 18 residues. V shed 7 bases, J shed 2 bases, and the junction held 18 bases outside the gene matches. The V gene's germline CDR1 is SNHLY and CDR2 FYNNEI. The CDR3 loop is CASITGDRTGVLTYEQYF. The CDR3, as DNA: TGTGCCAGCATCACGGGCGACAGGACAGGGGTCTTGACCTACGAGCAGTACTTC.

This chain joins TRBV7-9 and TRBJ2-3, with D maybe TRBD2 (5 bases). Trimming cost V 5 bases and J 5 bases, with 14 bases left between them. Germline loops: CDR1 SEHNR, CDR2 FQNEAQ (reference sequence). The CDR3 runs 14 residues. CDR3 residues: CASSPGLRGDTQYF. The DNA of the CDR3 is TGTGCCAGCAGCCCCGGACTTCGGGGAGATACGCAGTATTTT.

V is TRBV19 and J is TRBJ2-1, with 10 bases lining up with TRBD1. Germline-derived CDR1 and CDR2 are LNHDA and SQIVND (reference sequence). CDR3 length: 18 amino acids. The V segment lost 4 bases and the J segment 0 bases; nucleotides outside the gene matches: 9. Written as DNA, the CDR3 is TGTGCCAGTAGTACCCAAGGACAGGGGGTGAGCTCCTACAATGAGCAGTTCTTC. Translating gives CASSTQGQGVSSYNEQFF. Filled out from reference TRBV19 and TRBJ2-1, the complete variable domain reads DGGITQSPKYLFRKEGQNVTLSCEQNLNHDAMYWYRQDPGQGLRLIYYSQIVNDFQKGDIAEGYSVSREKKESFPLTVTSAQKNPTAFYLCASSTQGQGVSSYNEQFFGPGTRLTVL.

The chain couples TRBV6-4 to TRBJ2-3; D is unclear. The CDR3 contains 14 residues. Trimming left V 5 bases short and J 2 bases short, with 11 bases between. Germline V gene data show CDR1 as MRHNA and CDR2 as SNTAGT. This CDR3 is CASSFPEPTDTQYF. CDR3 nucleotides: TGTGCCAGCAGTTTCCCAGAACCCACAGATACGCAGTATTTT.

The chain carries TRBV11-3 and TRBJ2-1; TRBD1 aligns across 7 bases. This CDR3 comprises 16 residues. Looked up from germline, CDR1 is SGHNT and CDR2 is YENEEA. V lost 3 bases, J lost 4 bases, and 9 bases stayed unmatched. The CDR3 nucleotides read TGTGCCAGCAGCTTGACGGGGTCAGGGGGATACAATGAGCAGTTCTTC. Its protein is CASSLTGSGGYNEQFF.

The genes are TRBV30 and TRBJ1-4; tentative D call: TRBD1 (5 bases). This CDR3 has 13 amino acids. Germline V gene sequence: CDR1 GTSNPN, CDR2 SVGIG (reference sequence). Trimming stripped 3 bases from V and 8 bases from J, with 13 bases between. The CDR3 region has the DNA TGTGCCTGGAGCGTAGACAAGGGGGAAAAACTGTTTTTT. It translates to CAWSVDKGEKLFF.

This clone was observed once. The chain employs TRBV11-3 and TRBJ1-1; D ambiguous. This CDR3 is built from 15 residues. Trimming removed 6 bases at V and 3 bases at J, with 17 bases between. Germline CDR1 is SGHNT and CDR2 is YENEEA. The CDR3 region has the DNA TGTGCCAGCAGGCCACGACACGGGGTCGACACTGAAGCTTTCTTT. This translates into CASRPRHGVDTEAFF.

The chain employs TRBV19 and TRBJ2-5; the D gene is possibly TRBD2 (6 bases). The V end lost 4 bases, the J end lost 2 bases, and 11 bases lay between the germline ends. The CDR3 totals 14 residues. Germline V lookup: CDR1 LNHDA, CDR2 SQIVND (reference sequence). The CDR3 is CASSNGGRQETQYF. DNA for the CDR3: TGTGCCAGTAGTAACGGAGGGCGGCAAGAGACCCAGTACTTC.

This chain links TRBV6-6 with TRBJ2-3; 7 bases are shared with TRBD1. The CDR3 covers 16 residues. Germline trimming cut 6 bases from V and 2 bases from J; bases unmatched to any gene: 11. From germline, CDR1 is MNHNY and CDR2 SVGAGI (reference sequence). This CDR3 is CASSLPTGPDTDTQYF. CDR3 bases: TGTGCCAGCAGCCTCCCGACAGGGCCGGACACAGATACGCAGTATTTT.

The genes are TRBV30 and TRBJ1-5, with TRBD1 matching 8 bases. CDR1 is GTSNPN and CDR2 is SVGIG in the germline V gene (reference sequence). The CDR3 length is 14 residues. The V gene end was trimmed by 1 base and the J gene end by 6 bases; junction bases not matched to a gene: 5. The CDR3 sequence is CAWSAGGRGQPQHF. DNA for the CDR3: TGTGCCTGGAGTGCAGGGGGCAGGGGTCAGCCCCAGCATTTT.

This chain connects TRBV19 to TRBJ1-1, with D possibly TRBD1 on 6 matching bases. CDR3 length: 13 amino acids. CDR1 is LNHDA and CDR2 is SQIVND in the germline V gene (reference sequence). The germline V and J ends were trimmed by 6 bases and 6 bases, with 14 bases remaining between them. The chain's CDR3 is CASSEQGGAEAFF. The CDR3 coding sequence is TGTGCCAGTAGCGAACAGGGAGGGGCTGAAGCTTTCTTT.

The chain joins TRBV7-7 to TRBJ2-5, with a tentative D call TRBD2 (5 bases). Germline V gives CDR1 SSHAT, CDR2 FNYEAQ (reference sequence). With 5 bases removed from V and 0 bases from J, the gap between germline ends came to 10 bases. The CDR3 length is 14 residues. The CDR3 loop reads CASSRSGNQETQYF. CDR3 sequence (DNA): TGTGCCAGCAGCCGAAGCGGCAACCAAGAGACCCAGTACTTC.

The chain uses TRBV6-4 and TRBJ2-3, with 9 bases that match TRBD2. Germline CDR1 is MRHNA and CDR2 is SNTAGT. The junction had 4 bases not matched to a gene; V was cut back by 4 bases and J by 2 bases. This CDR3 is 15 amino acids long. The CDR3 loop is CASSVAGAFTDTQYF. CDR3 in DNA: TGTGCCAGCAGTGTAGCGGGGGCTTTCACAGATACGCAGTATTTT.

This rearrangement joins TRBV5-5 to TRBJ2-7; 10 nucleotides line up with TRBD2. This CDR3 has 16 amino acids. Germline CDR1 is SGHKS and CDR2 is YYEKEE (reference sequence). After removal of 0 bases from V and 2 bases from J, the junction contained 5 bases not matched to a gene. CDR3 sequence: CASSLVVAGGAYEQYV. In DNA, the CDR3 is TGTGCCAGCAGCTTGGTTGTAGCGGGAGGAGCCTACGAGCAGTACGTC.

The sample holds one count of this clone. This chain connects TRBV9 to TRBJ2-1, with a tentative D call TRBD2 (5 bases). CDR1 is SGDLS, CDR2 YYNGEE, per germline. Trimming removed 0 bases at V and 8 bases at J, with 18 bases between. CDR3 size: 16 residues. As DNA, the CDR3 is TGTGCCAGCAGCGTAGCGTCTCCTAGCCTAAGTGATGAGCAGTTCTTC. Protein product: CASSVASPSLSDEQFF.

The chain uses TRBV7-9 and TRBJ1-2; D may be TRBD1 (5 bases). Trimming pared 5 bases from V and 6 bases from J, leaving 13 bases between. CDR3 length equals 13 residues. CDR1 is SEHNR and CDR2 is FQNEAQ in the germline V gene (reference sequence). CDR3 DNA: TGTGCCAGCAGCCCGGGGGGAGGGGATGGCTACACCTTC. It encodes CASSPGGGDGYTF.

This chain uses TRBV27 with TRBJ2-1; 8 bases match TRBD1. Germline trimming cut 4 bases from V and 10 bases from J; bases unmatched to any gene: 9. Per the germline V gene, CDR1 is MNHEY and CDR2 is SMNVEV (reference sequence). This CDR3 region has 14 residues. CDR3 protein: CASSWDRTFGEQFF. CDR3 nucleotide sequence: TGTGCCAGCAGTTGGGACAGGACTTTTGGGGAGCAGTTCTTC.

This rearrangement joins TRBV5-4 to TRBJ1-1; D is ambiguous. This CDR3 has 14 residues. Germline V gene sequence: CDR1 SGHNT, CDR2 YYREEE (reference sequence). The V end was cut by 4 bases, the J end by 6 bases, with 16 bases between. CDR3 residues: CASSPLPGGSEAFF. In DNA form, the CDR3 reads TGTGCCAGCAGCCCGCTCCCGGGAGGGTCTGAAGCTTTCTTT.

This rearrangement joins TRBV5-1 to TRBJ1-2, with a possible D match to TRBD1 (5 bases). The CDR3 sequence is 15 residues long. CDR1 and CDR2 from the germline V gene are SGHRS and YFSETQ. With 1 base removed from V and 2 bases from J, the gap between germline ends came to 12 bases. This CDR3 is CASSLISTGNYGYTF. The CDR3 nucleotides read TGCGCCAGCAGCTTGATTAGTACAGGAAACTATGGCTACACCTTC.

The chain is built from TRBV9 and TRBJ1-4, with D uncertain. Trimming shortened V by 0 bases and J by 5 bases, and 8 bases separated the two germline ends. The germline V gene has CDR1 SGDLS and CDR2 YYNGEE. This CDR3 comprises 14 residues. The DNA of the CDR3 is TGTGCCAGCAGCGTAGGGACTAAAAATGAAAAACTGTTTTTT. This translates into CASSVGTKNEKLFF.

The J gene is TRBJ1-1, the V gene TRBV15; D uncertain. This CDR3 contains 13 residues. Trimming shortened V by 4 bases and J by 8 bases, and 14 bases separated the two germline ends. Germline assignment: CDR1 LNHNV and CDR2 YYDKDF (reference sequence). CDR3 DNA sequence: TGTGCCACCAGCACACAAATTATCAGGGAAGCTTTCTTT. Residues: CATSTQIIREAFF.

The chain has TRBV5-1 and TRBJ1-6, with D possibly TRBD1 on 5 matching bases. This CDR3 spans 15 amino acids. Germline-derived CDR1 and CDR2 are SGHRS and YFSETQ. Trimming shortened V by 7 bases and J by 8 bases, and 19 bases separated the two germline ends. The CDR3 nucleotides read TGCGCCAGCCCGCCCTCAGGCAGGGATCATTCACCCCTCCACTTT. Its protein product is CASPPSGRDHSPLHF.

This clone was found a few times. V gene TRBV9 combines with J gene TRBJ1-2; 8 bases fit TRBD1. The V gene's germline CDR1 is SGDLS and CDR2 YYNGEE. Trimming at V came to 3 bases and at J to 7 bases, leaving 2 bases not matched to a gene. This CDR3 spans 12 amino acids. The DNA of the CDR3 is TGTGCCAGCAGCGGGACAGGGTTTGGCTACACCTTC. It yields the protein CASSGTGFGYTF.

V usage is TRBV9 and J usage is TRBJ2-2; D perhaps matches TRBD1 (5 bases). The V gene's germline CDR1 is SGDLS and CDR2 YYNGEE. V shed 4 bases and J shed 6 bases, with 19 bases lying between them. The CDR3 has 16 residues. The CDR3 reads CASSFSLGVLAGELFF. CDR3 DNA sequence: TGTGCCAGCAGCTTTTCCTTAGGGGTTCTTGCCGGGGAGCTGTTTTTT.

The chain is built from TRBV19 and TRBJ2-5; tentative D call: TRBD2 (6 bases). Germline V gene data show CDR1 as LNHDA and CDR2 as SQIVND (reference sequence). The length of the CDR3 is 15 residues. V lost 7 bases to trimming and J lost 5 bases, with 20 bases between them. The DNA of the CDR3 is TGTGCCAGTATGCCTAGAGCTAGCGAGCGGGAGACCCAGTACTTC. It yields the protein CASMPRASERETQYF.

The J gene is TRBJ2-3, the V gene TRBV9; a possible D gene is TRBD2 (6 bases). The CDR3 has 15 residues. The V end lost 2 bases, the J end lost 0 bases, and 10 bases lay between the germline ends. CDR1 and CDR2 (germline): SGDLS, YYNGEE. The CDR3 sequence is CASSVVEGSTDTQYF. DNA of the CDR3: TGTGCCAGCAGCGTCGTGGAGGGAAGCACAGATACGCAGTATTTT.

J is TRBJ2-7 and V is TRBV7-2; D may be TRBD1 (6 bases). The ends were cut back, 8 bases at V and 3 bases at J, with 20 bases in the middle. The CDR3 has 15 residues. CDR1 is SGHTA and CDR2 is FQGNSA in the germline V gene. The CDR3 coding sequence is TGTGCCAGCGCCCACATGGGGGCCGAAGGCTACGAGCAGTACTTC. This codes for CASAHMGAEGYEQYF.

This chain's CDR3 is CASSADSWGTDTQYF. CDR3 nucleotides: TGTGCCAGCAGCGCAGACAGTTGGGGCACAGATACGCAGTATTTT. The J gene is TRBJ2-3, the V gene TRBV2; tentative D call: TRBD1 (5 bases). Germline assignment: CDR1 SNHLY and CDR2 FYNNEI. The CDR3 extends over 15 amino acids. V was shortened by 6 bases and J by 1 base, with 14 bases between the two germline ends.

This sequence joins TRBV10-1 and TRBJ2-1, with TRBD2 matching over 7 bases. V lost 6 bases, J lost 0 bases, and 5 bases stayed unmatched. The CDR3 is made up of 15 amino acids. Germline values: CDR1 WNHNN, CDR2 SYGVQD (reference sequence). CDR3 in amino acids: CASRRAGSSYNEQFF. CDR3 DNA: TGCGCCAGCAGGCGAGCGGGATCCTCCTACAATGAGCAGTTCTTC.